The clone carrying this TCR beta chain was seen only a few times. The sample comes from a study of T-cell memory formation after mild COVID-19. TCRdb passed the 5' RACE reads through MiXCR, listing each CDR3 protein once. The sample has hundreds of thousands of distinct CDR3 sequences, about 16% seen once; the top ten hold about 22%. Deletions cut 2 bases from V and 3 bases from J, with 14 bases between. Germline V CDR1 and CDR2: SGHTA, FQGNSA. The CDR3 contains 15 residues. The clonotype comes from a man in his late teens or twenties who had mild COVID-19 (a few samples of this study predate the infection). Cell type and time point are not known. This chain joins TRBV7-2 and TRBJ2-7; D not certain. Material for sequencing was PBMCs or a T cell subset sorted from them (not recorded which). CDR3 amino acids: CASSLIVGGYYEQYF. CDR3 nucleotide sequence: TGTGCCAGCAGCTTAATAGTGGGCGGCTACTACGAGCAGTACTTC.